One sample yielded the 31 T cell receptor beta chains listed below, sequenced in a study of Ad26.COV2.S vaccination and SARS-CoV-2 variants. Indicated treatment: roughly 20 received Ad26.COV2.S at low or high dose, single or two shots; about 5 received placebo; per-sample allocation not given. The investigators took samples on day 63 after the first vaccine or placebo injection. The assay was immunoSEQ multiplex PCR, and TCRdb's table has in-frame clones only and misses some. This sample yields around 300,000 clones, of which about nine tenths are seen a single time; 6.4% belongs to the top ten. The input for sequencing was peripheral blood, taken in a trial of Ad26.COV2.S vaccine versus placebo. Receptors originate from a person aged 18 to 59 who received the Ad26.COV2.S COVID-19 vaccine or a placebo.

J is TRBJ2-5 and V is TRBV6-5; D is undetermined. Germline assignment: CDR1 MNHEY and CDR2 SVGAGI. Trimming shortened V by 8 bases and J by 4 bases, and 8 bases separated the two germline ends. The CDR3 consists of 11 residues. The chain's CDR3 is CASGKGETQYF. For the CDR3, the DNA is TGTGCCAGCGGAAAGGGAGAGACCCAGTACTTC.

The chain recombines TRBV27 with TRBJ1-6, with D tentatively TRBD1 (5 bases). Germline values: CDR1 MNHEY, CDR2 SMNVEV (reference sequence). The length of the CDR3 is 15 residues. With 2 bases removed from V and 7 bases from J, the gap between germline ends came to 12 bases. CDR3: CASSLTDKVNSPLHF. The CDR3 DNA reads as TGTGCCAGCAGTTTAACGGACAAGGTGAATTCACCCCTCCACTTT.

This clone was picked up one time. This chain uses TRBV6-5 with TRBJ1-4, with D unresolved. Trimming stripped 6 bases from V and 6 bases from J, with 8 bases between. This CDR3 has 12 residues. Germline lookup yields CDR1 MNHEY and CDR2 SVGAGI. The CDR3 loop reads CASSQRDEKLFF. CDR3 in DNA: TGTGCCAGCAGCCAGAGGGATGAAAAACTGTTTTTT.

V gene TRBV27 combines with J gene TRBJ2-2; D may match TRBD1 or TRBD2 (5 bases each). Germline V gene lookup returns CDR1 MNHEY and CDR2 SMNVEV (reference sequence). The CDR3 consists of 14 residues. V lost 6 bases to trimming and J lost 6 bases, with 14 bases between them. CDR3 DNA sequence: TGTGCCAGCAGGAAAGACCGAGGGGCCGGGGAGCTGTTTTTT. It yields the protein CASRKDRGAGELFF.

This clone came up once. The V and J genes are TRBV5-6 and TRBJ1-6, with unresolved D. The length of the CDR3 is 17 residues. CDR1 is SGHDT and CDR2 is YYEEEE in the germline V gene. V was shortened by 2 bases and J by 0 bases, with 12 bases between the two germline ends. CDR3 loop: CASSFAGTSSYNSPLHF. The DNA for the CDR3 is TGTGCCAGCAGCTTCGCAGGTACAAGCTCCTATAATTCACCCCTCCACTTT.

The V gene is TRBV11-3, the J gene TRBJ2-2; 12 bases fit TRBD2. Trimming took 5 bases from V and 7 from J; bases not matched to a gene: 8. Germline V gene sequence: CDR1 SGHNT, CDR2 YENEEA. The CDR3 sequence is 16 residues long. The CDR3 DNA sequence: TGTGCCAGCAGCCCTAAAGGGACTAGCGGGCGCGGGGAGCTGTTTTTT. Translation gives CASSPKGTSGRGELFF. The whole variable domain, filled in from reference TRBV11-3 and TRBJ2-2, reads EAGVVQSPRYKIIEKKQPVAFWCNPISGHNTLYWYLQNLGQGPELLIRYENEEAVDDSQLPKDRFSAERLKGVDSTLKIQPAELGDSAVYLCASSPKGTSGRGELFFGEGSRLTVL.

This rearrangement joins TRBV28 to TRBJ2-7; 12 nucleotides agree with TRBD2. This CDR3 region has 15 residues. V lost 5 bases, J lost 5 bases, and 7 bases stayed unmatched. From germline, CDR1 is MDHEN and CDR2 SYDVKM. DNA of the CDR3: TGTGCCAGCAGTCTCCTGACTAGCGGGAGAGACGAGCAGTACTTC. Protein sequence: CASSLLTSGRDEQYF.

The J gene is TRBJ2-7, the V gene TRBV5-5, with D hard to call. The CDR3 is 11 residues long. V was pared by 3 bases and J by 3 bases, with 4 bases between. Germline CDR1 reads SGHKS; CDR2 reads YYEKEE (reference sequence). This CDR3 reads CASSSFYEQYF. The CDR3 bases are TGTGCCAGCAGCTCATTCTACGAGCAGTACTTC.

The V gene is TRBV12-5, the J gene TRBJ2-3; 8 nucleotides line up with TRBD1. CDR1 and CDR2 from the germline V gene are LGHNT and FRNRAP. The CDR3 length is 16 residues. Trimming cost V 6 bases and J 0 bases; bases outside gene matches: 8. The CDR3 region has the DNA TGTGCTAGTGGCCCAGGGGGCGGGCCCAGCACAGATACGCAGTATTTT. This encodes CASGPGGGPSTDTQYF.

The CDR3 here is CASSVASTIPLGNEQFF. The CDR3 coding sequence is TGTGCCAGCAGCGTAGCGTCTACAATCCCCTTAGGAAATGAGCAGTTCTTC. This rearrangement joins TRBV9 to TRBJ2-1; D gene ambiguous. Germline V gives CDR1 SGDLS, CDR2 YYNGEE. The CDR3 runs 17 residues. Trimming cost V 0 bases and J 7 bases, with 20 bases left between them.

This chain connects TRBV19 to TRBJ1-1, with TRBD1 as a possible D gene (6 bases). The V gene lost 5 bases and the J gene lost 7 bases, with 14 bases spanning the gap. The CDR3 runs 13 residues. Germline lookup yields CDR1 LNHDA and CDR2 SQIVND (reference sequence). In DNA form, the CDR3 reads TGTGCCAGTAGTGTAACCGGGACAAGTGAAGCTTTCTTT. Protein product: CASSVTGTSEAFF.

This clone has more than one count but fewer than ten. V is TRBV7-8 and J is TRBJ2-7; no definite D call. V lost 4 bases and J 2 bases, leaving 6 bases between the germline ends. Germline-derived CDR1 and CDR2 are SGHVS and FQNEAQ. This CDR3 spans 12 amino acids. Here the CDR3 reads CASSSRTYEQYF. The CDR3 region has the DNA TGTGCCAGCAGCTCGCGAACCTACGAGCAGTACTTC.

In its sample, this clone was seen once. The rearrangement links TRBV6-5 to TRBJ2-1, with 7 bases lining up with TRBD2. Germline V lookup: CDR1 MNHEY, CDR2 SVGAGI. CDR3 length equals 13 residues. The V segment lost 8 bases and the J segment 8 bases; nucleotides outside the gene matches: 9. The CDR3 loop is CASGERDFDEQFF. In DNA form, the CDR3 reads TGTGCCAGCGGCGAGCGGGACTTTGATGAGCAGTTCTTC.

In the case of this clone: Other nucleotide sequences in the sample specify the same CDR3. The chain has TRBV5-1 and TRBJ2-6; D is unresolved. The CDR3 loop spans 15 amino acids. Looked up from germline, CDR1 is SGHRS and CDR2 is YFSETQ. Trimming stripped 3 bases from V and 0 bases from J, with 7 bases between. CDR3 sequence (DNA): TGCGCCAGCAGCTCGGGCAGCTCTGGGGCCAACGTCCTGACTTTC. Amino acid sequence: CASSSGSSGANVLTF.

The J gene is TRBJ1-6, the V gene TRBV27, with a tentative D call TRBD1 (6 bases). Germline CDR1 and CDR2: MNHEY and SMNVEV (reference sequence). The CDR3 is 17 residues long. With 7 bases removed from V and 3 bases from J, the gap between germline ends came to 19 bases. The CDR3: CASNDNREGFYNSPLHF. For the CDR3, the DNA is TGTGCCAGCAACGACAACAGGGAGGGGTTCTATAATTCACCCCTCCACTTT.

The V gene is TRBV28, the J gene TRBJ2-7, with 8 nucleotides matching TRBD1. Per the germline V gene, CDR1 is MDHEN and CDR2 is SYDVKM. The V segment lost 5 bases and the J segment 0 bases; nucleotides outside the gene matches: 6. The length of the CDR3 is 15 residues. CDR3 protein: CASSTGTGNSYEQYF. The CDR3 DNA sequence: TGTGCCAGCAGTACCGGGACAGGCAACTCCTACGAGCAGTACTTC.

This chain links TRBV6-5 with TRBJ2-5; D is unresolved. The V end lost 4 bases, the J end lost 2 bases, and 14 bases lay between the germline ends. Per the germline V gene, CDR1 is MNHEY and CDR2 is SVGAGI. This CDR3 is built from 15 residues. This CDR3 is CASSFKQVPQETQYF. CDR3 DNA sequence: TGTGCCAGCAGTTTCAAGCAGGTGCCTCAAGAGACCCAGTACTTC.

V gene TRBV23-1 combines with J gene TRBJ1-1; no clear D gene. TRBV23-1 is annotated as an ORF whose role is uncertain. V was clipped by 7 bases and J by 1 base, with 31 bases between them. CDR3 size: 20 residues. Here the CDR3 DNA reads TGCGCCAGCACGACTCGCCCGCCCCGCCAAGAACCCCCTGGGAACACTGAAGCTTTCTTT. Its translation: CASTTRPPRQEPPGNTEAFF.

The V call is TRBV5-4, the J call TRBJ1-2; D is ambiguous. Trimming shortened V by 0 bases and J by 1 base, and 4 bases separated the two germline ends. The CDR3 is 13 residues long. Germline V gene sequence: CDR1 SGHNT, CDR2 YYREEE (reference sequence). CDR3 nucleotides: TGTGCCAGCAGCTTGGACAGTAACTATGGCTACACCTTC. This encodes CASSLDSNYGYTF. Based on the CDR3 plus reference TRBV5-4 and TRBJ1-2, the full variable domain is ETGVTQSPTHLIKTRGQQVTLRCSSQSGHNTVSWYQQALGQGPQFIFQYYREEENGRGNFPPRFSGLQFPNYSSELNVNALELDDSALYLCASSLDSNYGYTFGSGTRLTVV.

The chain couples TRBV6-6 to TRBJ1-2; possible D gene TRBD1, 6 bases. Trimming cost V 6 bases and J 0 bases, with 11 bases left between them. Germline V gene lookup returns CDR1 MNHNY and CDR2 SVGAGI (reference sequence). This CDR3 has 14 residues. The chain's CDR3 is CASRPGQPNYGYTF. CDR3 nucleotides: TGTGCCAGCAGACCGGGACAACCTAACTATGGCTACACCTTC.

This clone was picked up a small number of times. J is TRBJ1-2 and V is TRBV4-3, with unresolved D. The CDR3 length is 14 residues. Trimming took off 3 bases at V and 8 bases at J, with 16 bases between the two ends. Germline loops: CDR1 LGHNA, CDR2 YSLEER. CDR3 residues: CASSHYREGYGYTF. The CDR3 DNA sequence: TGCGCCAGCAGCCATTACAGAGAAGGGTACGGCTACACCTTC.

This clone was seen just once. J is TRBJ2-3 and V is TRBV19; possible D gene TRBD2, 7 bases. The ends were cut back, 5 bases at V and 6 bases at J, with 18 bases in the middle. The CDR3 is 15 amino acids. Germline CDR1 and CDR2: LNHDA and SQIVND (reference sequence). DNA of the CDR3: TGTGCCAGTAGTGACTTCGCGGGGGACAAGGATACGCAGTATTTT. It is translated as CASSDFAGDKDTQYF.

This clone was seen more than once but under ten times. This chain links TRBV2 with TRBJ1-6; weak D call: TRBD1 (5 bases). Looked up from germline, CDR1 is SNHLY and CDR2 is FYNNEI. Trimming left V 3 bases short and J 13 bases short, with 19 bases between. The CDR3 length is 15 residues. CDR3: CASSEFVVGAGPLHF. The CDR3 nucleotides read TGTGCCAGCAGTGAGTTTGTCGTAGGGGCAGGGCCCCTCCACTTT.

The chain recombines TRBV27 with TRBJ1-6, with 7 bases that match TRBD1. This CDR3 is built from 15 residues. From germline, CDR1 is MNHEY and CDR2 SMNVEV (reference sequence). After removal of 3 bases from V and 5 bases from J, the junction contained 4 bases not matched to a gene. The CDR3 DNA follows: TGTGCCAGCAGTTTTAAAGGGACAGATAATTCACCCCTCCACTTT. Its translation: CASSFKGTDNSPLHF.

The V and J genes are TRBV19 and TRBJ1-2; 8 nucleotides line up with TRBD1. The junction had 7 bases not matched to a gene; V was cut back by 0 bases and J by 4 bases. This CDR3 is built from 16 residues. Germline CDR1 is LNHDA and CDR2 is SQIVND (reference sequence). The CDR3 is CASSIDFGQGLYGYTF. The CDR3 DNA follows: TGTGCCAGTAGTATAGATTTCGGACAGGGACTCTATGGCTACACCTTC. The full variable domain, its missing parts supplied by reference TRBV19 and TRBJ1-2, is DGGITQSPKYLFRKEGQNVTLSCEQNLNHDAMYWYRQDPGQGLRLIYYSQIVNDFQKGDIAEGYSVSREKKESFPLTVTSAQKNPTAFYLCASSIDFGQGLYGYTFGSGTRLTVV.

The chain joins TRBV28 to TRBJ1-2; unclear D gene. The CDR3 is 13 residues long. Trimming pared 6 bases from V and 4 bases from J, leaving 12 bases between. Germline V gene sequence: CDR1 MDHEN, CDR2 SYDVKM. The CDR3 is CASRGNLGYGYTF. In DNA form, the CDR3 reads TGTGCCAGCAGAGGTAACCTGGGCTATGGCTACACCTTC.

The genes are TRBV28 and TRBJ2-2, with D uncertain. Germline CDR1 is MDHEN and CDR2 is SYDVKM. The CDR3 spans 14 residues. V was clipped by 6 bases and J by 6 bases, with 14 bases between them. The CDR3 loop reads CASRADSWAGELFF. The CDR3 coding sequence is TGTGCCAGCAGGGCCGACTCCTGGGCCGGGGAGCTGTTTTTT.

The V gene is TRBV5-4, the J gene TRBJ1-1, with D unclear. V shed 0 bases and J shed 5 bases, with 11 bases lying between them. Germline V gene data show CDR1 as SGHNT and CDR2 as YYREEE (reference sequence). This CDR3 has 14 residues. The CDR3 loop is CASSLATSVTEAFF. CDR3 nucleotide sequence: TGTGCCAGCAGCTTGGCGACAAGTGTTACTGAAGCTTTCTTT.

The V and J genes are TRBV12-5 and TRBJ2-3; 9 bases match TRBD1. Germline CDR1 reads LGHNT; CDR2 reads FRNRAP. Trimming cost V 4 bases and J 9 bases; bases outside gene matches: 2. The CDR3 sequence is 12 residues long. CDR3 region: CASGSDRGTQYF. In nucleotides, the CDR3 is TGTGCTAGTGGTTCGGACAGGGGCACGCAGTATTTT.

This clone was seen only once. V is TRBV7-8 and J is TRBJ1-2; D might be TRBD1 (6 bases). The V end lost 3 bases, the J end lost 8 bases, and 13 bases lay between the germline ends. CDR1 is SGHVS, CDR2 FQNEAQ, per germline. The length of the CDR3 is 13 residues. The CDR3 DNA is TGTGCCAGCAGCTTGGACAGTCAAGGGGGCTACACCTTC. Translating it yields CASSLDSQGGYTF. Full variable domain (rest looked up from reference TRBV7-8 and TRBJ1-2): GAGVSQSPRYKVAKRGQDVALRCDPISGHVSLFWYQQALGQGPEFLTYFQNEAQLDKSGLPSDRFFAERPEGSVSTLKIQRTQQEDSAVYLCASSLDSQGGYTFGSGTRLTVV.

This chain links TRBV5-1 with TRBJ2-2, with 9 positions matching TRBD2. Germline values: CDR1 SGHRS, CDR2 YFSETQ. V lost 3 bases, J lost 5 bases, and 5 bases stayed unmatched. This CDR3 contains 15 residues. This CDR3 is CASSSFSGRTGELFF. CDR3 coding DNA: TGCGCCAGCAGCTCCTTTAGCGGGAGAACCGGGGAGCTGTTTTTT.